The rows below give T cell receptor beta chains drawn from one sample of a study of blood T cell repertoires in COVID-19. Produced via immunoSEQ multiplex PCR; TCRdb's table is partial and in-frame only. The data hold 15,000 to 20,000 clones, with around 89% observed a single time. What was sequenced was peripheral blood. The receptors were gathered from a human donor in a cohort sampled during active COVID-19. Each CDR3 is given with its conserved first and last residue. A D gene is named only where the DNA matches it firmly. Size values are once, few and many counts, or a class for expanded clones, and some rows have none.

d_call	clone_size	j_call	v_call	cdr3_aa	cdr3_nt
.	once	TRBJ1-5	TRBV19	CASSSLRNSNQPQHF	TGTGCCAGTAGTTCTTTGAGAAATAGCAATCAGCCCCAGCATTTT
.	.	TRBJ2-5	TRBV6-5	CASSYWAGETQYF	TGTGCCAGCAGTTACTGGGCTGGAGAGACCCAGTACTTC
TRBD1	.	TRBJ2-2	TRBV9	CASSSRTGANTGELFF	TGTGCCAGCAGCTCCAGGACAGGGGCGAACACCGGGGAGCTGTTTTTT
TRBD1	.	TRBJ1-3	TRBV19	CASSLDRDSGNTIYF	TGTGCCAGTAGCCTTGACAGGGACTCTGGAAACACCATATATTTT
.	.	TRBJ2-5	TRBV7-2	CASSLAGTQETQYF	TGTGCCAGCAGCTTAGCAGGGACACAAGAGACCCAGTACTTC
.	.	TRBJ1-2	TRBV29-1	CSATDSRHYGYTF	TGCAGCGCCACGGACAGCCGGCACTATGGCTACACCTTC
.	few	TRBJ1-1	TRBV3-1/TRBV3-2	CASSPGHRTWDTEAFF	TGTGCCAGCAGCCCGGGACACCGCACATGGGACACTGAAGCTTTCTTT
TRBD2	.	TRBJ2-3	TRBV28	CASSQGTSGGLTDTQYF	TGTGCCAGCAGTCAAGGGACTAGCGGGGGGCTGACAGATACGCAGTATTTT
.	.	TRBJ2-2	TRBV19	CASSMRMNTGELFF	TGTGCCAGTAGTATGCGGATGAACACCGGGGAGCTGTTTTTT
TRBD1	.	TRBJ2-1	TRBV6-5	CASSYRTGGEQFF	TGTGCCAGCAGTTACCGGACAGGGGGCGAGCAGTTCTTC
.	.	TRBJ2-2	TRBV28	CASSQSRASNTGELFF	TGTGCCAGCAGCCAGAGCAGGGCATCGAACACCGGGGAGCTGTTTTTT
TRBD1	.	TRBJ1-1	TRBV6-5	CASRRTGQGATEAFF	TGTGCCAGCAGAAGAACGGGACAGGGGGCCACTGAAGCTTTCTTT
.	once	TRBJ1-2	TRBV12-3/TRBV12-4	CASSSGLDGYTF	TGTGCCAGCAGTTCAGGGTTGGATGGCTACACCTTC
.	.	TRBJ2-3	TRBV9	CASGGKTDTQYF	TGTGCCAGCGGGGGGAAAACAGATACGCAGTATTTT
.	.	TRBJ1-2	TRBV5-4	CASSLVANYGYTF	TGTGCCAGCAGCTTGGTAGCTAACTATGGCTACACCTTC
TRBD1	.	TRBJ1-6	TRBV5-1	CASSSQGSSYNSPLHF	TGCGCCAGCAGCTCACAGGGGAGCTCCTATAATTCACCCCTCCACTTT
.	.	TRBJ2-5	TRBV30	CAWSIKETQYF	TGTGCCTGGAGTATAAAAGAGACCCAGTACTTC
.	.	TRBJ2-1	TRBV4-3	CASSQAKYYNEQFF	TGCGCCAGCAGCCAAGCTAAATACTACAATGAGCAGTTCTTC
TRBD1	once	TRBJ1-1	TRBV6-5	CASRLGTAKTEAFF	TGTGCCAGCAGACTTGGGACAGCGAAGACTGAAGCTTTCTTT
.	.	TRBJ1-5	TRBV7-8	CASSLSGQFQPQHF	TGTGCCAGCAGCTTAAGCGGACAGTTTCAGCCCCAGCATTTT
TRBD1	.	TRBJ1-2	TRBV28	CASSPPRDRGIHGYTF	TGTGCCAGCAGTCCACCCCGGGACAGGGGCATCCATGGCTACACCTTC
.	.	TRBJ2-3	TRBV27	CASSSSTPILGDTQYF	TGTGCCAGCAGTTCCTCAACCCCTATTCTCGGAGATACGCAGTATTTT
TRBD1	.	TRBJ2-7	TRBV2	CASTRYQRDRVSYEQYF	TGTGCCAGCACTCGGTATCAAAGGGACAGGGTCTCCTACGAGCAGTACTTC
.	.	TRBJ1-1	TRBV9	CASSVAAGGMNTEAFF	TGTGCCAGCAGCGTAGCCGCCGGGGGGATGAACACTGAAGCTTTCTTT
.	.	TRBJ1-3	TRBV7-8	CASSSRTAGNTIYF	TGTGCCAGCAGCTCCAGGACAGCTGGAAACACCATATATTTT
.	.	TRBJ2-2	TRBV4-2	CASSQERARTGRANTGELFF	TGTGCCAGCAGCCAAGAGCGGGCGCGGACCGGTCGCGCGAACACCGGGGAGCTGTTTTTT
TRBD1	.	TRBJ1-1	TRBV30	CAWIDRGLTEAFF	TGTGCCTGGATAGACAGGGGGCTAACTGAAGCTTTCTTT
.	.	TRBJ1-6	TRBV9	CASSVGEVLSYNSPLHF	TGTGCCAGCAGCGTAGGTGAGGTCCTCTCCTATAATTCACCCCTCCACTTT
TRBD1	.	TRBJ2-5	TRBV19	CASSTGTGRETQYF	TGTGCCAGTAGCACCGGGACAGGGCGGGAGACCCAGTACTTC
.	.	TRBJ2-1	TRBV24-1	CATSDFAAEKYNEQFF	TGTGCCACCAGTGATTTCGCGGCAGAGAAATACAATGAGCAGTTCTTC
TRBD2	.	TRBJ2-1	TRBV10-3	CAIGLAGRNEQFF	TGTGCCATCGGGTTAGCGGGGCGCAATGAGCAGTTCTTC
TRBD2	.	TRBJ2-1	TRBV6-6	CASVTGGTHNEQFF	TGTGCCAGCGTGACCGGGGGGACTCACAATGAGCAGTTCTTC
TRBD2	.	TRBJ2-7	TRBV6-5	CASSNTGTSGEQYF	TGTGCCAGCAGTAATACTGGGACTAGCGGCGAGCAGTACTTC
.	.	TRBJ1-2	TRBV7-2	CASSQAPLYGYTF	TGTGCCAGCAGCCAAGCCCCTTTGTATGGCTACACCTTC